The rows below give T cell receptor beta chains drawn from one sample of a study of T-cell reconstitution after alpha-beta-depleted transplantation in children. TCRdb fed the PCR reads into MiXCR, producing one record per CDR3 protein. The top ten clones hold over 9.5% of a sample with about 110,000 distinct CDR3 sequences, around 23% of them seen once. This specimen was PBMCs, mostly from graft donor cells, taken 180 days after TCRalphabeta/CD19-depleted stem cell transplant. The origin of the receptors is a male patient between 2 and 9 years old who had a stem cell transplant for chronic granulomatous disease, so the T cells may come from the graft donor. The CDR3 runs from the conserved cysteine through the conserved F or W. Fields, in order: clone size, V gene, J gene, D gene, CDR3 protein, CDR3 DNA. The D gene is left open where the match is weak. A row's size may be missing; if present it is once, few, many or a size class.

clone size: many
V gene: TRBV11-1
J gene: TRBJ2-7
D gene: TRBD2
CDR3 protein: CASSQRGAGREQYF
CDR3 DNA: TGTGCCAGCAGTCAGCGGGGGGCTGGTCGGGAGCAGTACTTC

clone size: few
V gene: TRBV29-1
J gene: TRBJ2-1
D gene: .
CDR3 protein: CSVESLRGDEQFF
CDR3 DNA: TGCAGCGTTGAGTCCCTCAGAGGCGATGAGCAGTTCTTC

clone size: many
V gene: TRBV29-1
J gene: TRBJ2-7
D gene: TRBD2
CDR3 protein: CSVVREGPTYEQYF
CDR3 DNA: TGCAGCGTTGTCAGGGAGGGGCCAACCTACGAGCAGTACTTC

clone size: many
V gene: TRBV29-1
J gene: TRBJ1-3
D gene: .
CDR3 protein: CSVEQGDGNTIYF
CDR3 DNA: TGCAGCGTTGAACAGGGAGACGGAAACACCATATATTTT

clone size: few
V gene: TRBV28
J gene: TRBJ2-2
D gene: .
CDR3 protein: CASSLLGARTGELFF
CDR3 DNA: TGTGCCAGCAGTTTATTGGGGGCGAGAACCGGGGAGCTGTTTTTT

clone size: .
V gene: TRBV7-2
J gene: TRBJ2-5
D gene: .
CDR3 protein: CASSLDRGGETQYF
CDR3 DNA: TGTGCCAGCAGCTTAGACAGGGGGGGGGAGACCCAGTACTTC

clone size: few
V gene: TRBV12-3/TRBV12-4
J gene: TRBJ2-7
D gene: .
CDR3 protein: CASSSAGEQYF
CDR3 DNA: TGTGCCAGCAGTTCCGCCGGGGAGCAGTACTTC

clone size: many
V gene: TRBV5-5
J gene: TRBJ2-3
D gene: TRBD2
CDR3 protein: CASSRLSGGDTDTQYF
CDR3 DNA: TGTGCCAGCAGCCGCCTGAGCGGGGGGGATACAGATACGCAGTATTTT

clone size: .
V gene: TRBV12-2
J gene: TRBJ1-1
D gene: .
CDR3 protein: CASRSGEGENTEAFF
CDR3 DNA: TGTGCAAGTCGGTCTGGGGAGGGAGAGAACACTGAAGCTTTCTTT

clone size: .
V gene: TRBV28
J gene: TRBJ2-3
D gene: TRBD1
CDR3 protein: CASNGPGTGGNTQYF
CDR3 DNA: TGTGCCAGCAACGGACCCGGGACAGGGGGTAATACGCAGTATTTT

clone size: .
V gene: TRBV11-1
J gene: TRBJ2-6
D gene: TRBD2
CDR3 protein: CASITTSGYFSGANVLTF
CDR3 DNA: TGTGCCAGCATTACGACTAGCGGGTATTTCTCTGGGGCCAACGTCCTGACTTTC

clone size: .
V gene: TRBV4-3
J gene: TRBJ2-4
D gene: .
CDR3 protein: CASSQGPSGIQYF
CDR3 DNA: TGCGCCAGCAGCCAAGGGCCGTCTGGCATTCAGTACTTC

clone size: few
V gene: TRBV12-3/TRBV12-4
J gene: TRBJ1-3
D gene: .
CDR3 protein: CASCSFSGNTIYF
CDR3 DNA: TGTGCCAGCTGTAGTTTCTCTGGAAACACCATATATTTT

clone size: many
V gene: TRBV5-5
J gene: TRBJ2-7
D gene: .
CDR3 protein: CASSLQGSTYEQYF
CDR3 DNA: TGTGCCAGCAGCTTGCAGGGCAGCACCTACGAGCAGTACTTC

clone size: .
V gene: TRBV12-3/TRBV12-4
J gene: TRBJ2-7
D gene: .
CDR3 protein: CASSYAHGSYEQYF
CDR3 DNA: TGTGCCAGCAGTTATGCCCATGGCTCCTACGAGCAGTACTTC

clone size: .
V gene: TRBV20-1
J gene: TRBJ1-6
D gene: TRBD1
CDR3 protein: CSAPTGGSYNSPLHF
CDR3 DNA: TGCAGTGCCCCTACAGGGGGCTCCTATAATTCACCCCTCCACTTT

clone size: few
V gene: TRBV27
J gene: TRBJ1-2
D gene: .
CDR3 protein: CASRTGTFPPYF
CDR3 DNA: TGTGCCAGCAGAACCGGGACCTTTCCTCCATACTTC

clone size: .
V gene: TRBV10-3
J gene: TRBJ2-1
D gene: .
CDR3 protein: CAISEAVAPSEQFF
CDR3 DNA: TGTGCCATCAGTGAGGCAGTAGCCCCCAGTGAGCAGTTCTTC

clone size: .
V gene: TRBV15
J gene: TRBJ2-7
D gene: .
CDR3 protein: CATRPEGAYEQYF
CDR3 DNA: TGTGCCACCCGCCCGGAGGGGGCCTACGAGCAGTACTTC

clone size: .
V gene: TRBV29-1
J gene: TRBJ2-7
D gene: TRBD1
CDR3 protein: CSVLVPGQSKHEQYF
CDR3 DNA: TGCAGCGTTCTCGTTCCGGGACAGTCAAAGCACGAGCAGTACTTC

clone size: many
V gene: TRBV12-3/TRBV12-4
J gene: TRBJ2-1
D gene: .
CDR3 protein: CASSLLVGLQDRKEQFF
CDR3 DNA: TGTGCCAGCAGTTTATTGGTTGGACTCCAAGATCGTAAGGAGCAGTTCTTC

clone size: few
V gene: TRBV20-1
J gene: TRBJ1-5
D gene: .
CDR3 protein: CSARDPGNHQPQHF
CDR3 DNA: TGCAGTGCTAGAGATCCCGGGAACCATCAGCCCCAGCATTTT

clone size: many
V gene: TRBV6-1
J gene: TRBJ2-3
D gene: .
CDR3 protein: CASTPTRPGGTDTQYF
CDR3 DNA: TGTGCCAGCACCCCGACTAGGCCAGGGGGCACAGATACGCAGTATTTT

clone size: many
V gene: TRBV7-9
J gene: TRBJ2-1
D gene: .
CDR3 protein: CASSSRGTLYNEQFF
CDR3 DNA: TGTGCCAGCAGCTCCCGTGGGACCCTTTACAATGAGCAGTTCTTC

clone size: .
V gene: TRBV5-5
J gene: TRBJ1-2
D gene: .
CDR3 protein: CASSSNHGTSGYTF
CDR3 DNA: TGTGCCAGCAGCTCGAATCACGGGACAAGTGGCTACACCTTC

clone size: many
V gene: TRBV11-2
J gene: TRBJ1-3
D gene: .
CDR3 protein: CASSLELLAGAGNTIYF
CDR3 DNA: TGTGCCAGCAGCTTAGAACTTCTGGCCGGGGCTGGAAACACCATATATTTT

clone size: many
V gene: TRBV7-2
J gene: TRBJ2-7
D gene: .
CDR3 protein: CASSLAPTGYSYEQYF
CDR3 DNA: TGTGCCAGCAGCTTAGCACCGACAGGTTACTCCTACGAGCAGTACTTC

clone size: few
V gene: TRBV9
J gene: TRBJ2-3
D gene: .
CDR3 protein: CASSPHGGPSTDTQYF
CDR3 DNA: TGTGCCAGCAGCCCCCATGGGGGACCTAGCACAGATACGCAGTATTTT

clone size: .
V gene: TRBV3-1
J gene: TRBJ2-4
D gene: .
CDR3 protein: CASSQDSMDIQYF
CDR3 DNA: TGTGCCAGCAGCCAAGATTCGATGGACATTCAGTACTTC

clone size: few
V gene: TRBV7-2
J gene: TRBJ2-5
D gene: TRBD1
CDR3 protein: CASSFDRGRQETQYF
CDR3 DNA: TGTGCCAGCAGCTTCGACAGGGGGCGGCAAGAGACCCAGTACTTC

clone size: few
V gene: TRBV5-1
J gene: TRBJ2-2
D gene: .
CDR3 protein: CASSDLVSGELFF
CDR3 DNA: TGCGCCAGCAGCGATCTGGTCAGCGGGGAGCTGTTTTTT

clone size: many
V gene: TRBV5-1
J gene: TRBJ2-2
D gene: .
CDR3 protein: CASSLRAANTGELFF
CDR3 DNA: TGCGCCAGCAGCTTACGAGCAGCGAACACCGGGGAGCTGTTTTTT

clone size: once
V gene: TRBV28
J gene: TRBJ1-5
D gene: TRBD1
CDR3 protein: CASSNRGPVQPQHF
CDR3 DNA: TGTGCCAGCAGCAACAGGGGGCCGGTTCAGCCCCAGCATTTT

clone size: many
V gene: TRBV29-1
J gene: TRBJ1-2
D gene: TRBD1
CDR3 protein: CSVEGEDREPYGYTF
CDR3 DNA: TGCAGCGTTGAAGGCGAGGACAGGGAACCCTATGGCTACACCTTC

clone size: many
V gene: TRBV12-3/TRBV12-4
J gene: TRBJ1-1
D gene: .
CDR3 protein: CASRGWQMNTEAFF
CDR3 DNA: TGTGCCAGCAGGGGGTGGCAGATGAACACTGAAGCTTTCTTT

clone size: few
V gene: TRBV5-1
J gene: TRBJ2-7
D gene: .
CDR3 protein: CASSLRDPDYEQYF
CDR3 DNA: TGCGCCAGCAGCTTGCGGGACCCAGACTACGAGCAGTACTTC

clone size: .
V gene: TRBV6-5
J gene: TRBJ2-5
D gene: .
CDR3 protein: CASSYSDLQETQYF
CDR3 DNA: TGTGCCAGCAGTTACTCGGACTTACAAGAGACCCAGTACTTC

clone size: .
V gene: TRBV30
J gene: TRBJ2-7
D gene: .
CDR3 protein: CAWSPNYEQYF
CDR3 DNA: TGTGCCTGGAGTCCAAACTACGAGCAGTACTTC

clone size: .
V gene: TRBV4-2
J gene: TRBJ2-5
D gene: TRBD2
CDR3 protein: CASRQRDSQRETQYF
CDR3 DNA: TGTGCCAGCAGACAGCGGGACTCACAAAGAGAGACCCAGTACTTC

clone size: many
V gene: TRBV12-3/TRBV12-4
J gene: TRBJ2-1
D gene: TRBD1
CDR3 protein: CASTPYPGTANNEQFF
CDR3 DNA: TGTGCCAGCACCCCATACCCCGGGACAGCGAACAATGAGCAGTTCTTC

clone size: many
V gene: TRBV4-3
J gene: TRBJ1-1
D gene: .
CDR3 protein: CASSQDIGAEAFF
CDR3 DNA: TGCGCCAGCAGCCAAGACATAGGCGCTGAAGCTTTCTTT

clone size: .
V gene: TRBV5-6
J gene: TRBJ2-3
D gene: .
CDR3 protein: CASSYRRDTQYF
CDR3 DNA: TGTGCCAGCAGCTACAGGCGCGATACGCAGTATTTT

clone size: many
V gene: TRBV12-3/TRBV12-4
J gene: TRBJ2-3
D gene: .
CDR3 protein: CASSPPRKGVVIIDTQYF
CDR3 DNA: TGTGCCAGCAGTCCGCCTAGGAAAGGGGTAGTAATAATTGATACGCAGTATTTT

clone size: .
V gene: TRBV5-5
J gene: TRBJ2-5
D gene: .
CDR3 protein: CASTLGLGADTGETQYF
CDR3 DNA: TGTGCCAGCACCCTCGGGCTGGGGGCCGATACGGGTGAGACCCAGTACTTC

clone size: few
V gene: TRBV6-1
J gene: TRBJ2-4
D gene: .
CDR3 protein: CASSRKAGATLAKNIQYF
CDR3 DNA: TGTGCCAGCAGCCGGAAAGCCGGGGCGACACTGGCCAAAAACATTCAGTACTTC

clone size: many
V gene: TRBV5-6
J gene: TRBJ2-7
D gene: .
CDR3 protein: CASSPKGLEQYF
CDR3 DNA: TGTGCCAGCAGCCCCAAGGGTCTCGAGCAGTACTTC